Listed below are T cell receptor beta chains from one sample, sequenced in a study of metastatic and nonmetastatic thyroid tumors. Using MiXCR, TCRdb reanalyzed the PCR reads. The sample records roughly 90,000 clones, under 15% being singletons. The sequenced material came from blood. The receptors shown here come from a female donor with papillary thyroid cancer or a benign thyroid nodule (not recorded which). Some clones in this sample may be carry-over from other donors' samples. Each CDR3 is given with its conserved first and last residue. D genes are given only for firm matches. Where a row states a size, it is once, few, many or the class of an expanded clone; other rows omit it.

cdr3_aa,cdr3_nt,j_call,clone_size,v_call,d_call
CASSLGQGANTEAFF,TGCGCCAGCAGCTTGGGACAGGGAGCGAACACTGAAGCTTTCTTT,TRBJ1-1,many,TRBV5-1,TRBD1
CAWGRGPQVGTEAFF,TGTGCCTGGGGGCGGGGCCCCCAAGTCGGCACTGAAGCTTTCTTT,TRBJ1-1,-,TRBV30,-
CASQTASTDTQYF,TGTGCCAGTCAGACAGCTAGCACAGATACGCAGTATTTT,TRBJ2-3,many,TRBV6-1,-
CASSPTSTDRAYYNEQFF,TGCGCCAGCAGCCCGACGAGCACGGACAGGGCGTATTACAATGAGCAGTTCTTC,TRBJ2-1,many,TRBV5-1,TRBD1
CSARGGAGEQFF,TGCAGTGCTAGAGGGGGAGCCGGTGAGCAGTTCTTC,TRBJ2-1,many,TRBV20-1,-
CASTFGQRLNSPLHF,TGCGCCAGCACCTTCGGACAGAGGCTAAATTCACCCCTCCACTTT,TRBJ1-6,many,TRBV5-1,-
CASSSRLSSYEQYF,TGTGCCAGCAGCTCAAGGCTAAGCTCCTACGAGCAGTACTTC,TRBJ2-7,many,TRBV12-3/TRBV12-4,-
CASSDPTNSYEQYF,TGCGCCAGCAGTGATCCGACTAATTCCTACGAGCAGTACTTC,TRBJ2-7,many,TRBV10-2,-
CASSSGLAGVTGELFF,TGTGCCAGCAGCTCAGGACTAGCGGGAGTGACCGGGGAGCTGTTTTTT,TRBJ2-2,-,TRBV11-2,TRBD2
CASSPPSGPGTEAFF,TGTGCCAGCTCACCACCGAGCGGGCCGGGGACTGAAGCTTTCTTT,TRBJ1-1,many,TRBV18,-
CASSLRGRASYEQYF,TGTGCCAGCAGTCTCCGCGGGAGGGCCTCCTACGAGCAGTACTTC,TRBJ2-7,-,TRBV6-1,TRBD2
CSAERDGDYEQYF,TGCAGTGCCGAACGGGACGGAGACTACGAGCAGTACTTC,TRBJ2-7,-,TRBV20-1,-
CASSIDQGALSPLHF,TGTGCCAGTAGTATCGATCAGGGGGCGCTTTCACCCCTCCACTTT,TRBJ1-6,many,TRBV19,TRBD1
CASGQDSNQPQHF,TGTGCCAGCGGCCAGGATAGCAATCAGCCCCAGCATTTT,TRBJ1-5,many,TRBV2,-
CASSYLGGLEETQYF,TGTGCCAGCAGTTACTTGGGGGGTCTGGAAGAGACCCAGTACTTC,TRBJ2-5,many,TRBV6-2/TRBV6-3,-
CASSCDPRINQPQHF,TGTGCCAGCAGCTGTGATCCCAGGATCAACCAGCCCCAGCATTTT,TRBJ1-5,few,TRBV6-1,-
CSVWAFPEAFF,TGCAGCGTTTGGGCGTTCCCTGAAGCTTTCTTT,TRBJ1-1,many,TRBV29-1,-
CASIVVEIGELFF,TGCGCCAGCATCGTGGTGGAAATCGGTGAGCTGTTTTTT,TRBJ2-2,-,TRBV5-1,-
CASALPATNEKLFF,TGTGCCAGCGCCCTTCCAGCAACTAATGAAAAACTGTTTTTT,TRBJ1-4,many,TRBV7-2,-
CASSGYGTEQYF,TGTGCCAGCAGTGGGTACGGGACCGAGCAGTACTTC,TRBJ2-7,many,TRBV6-1,-
CASSFDRPLEKLFF,TGTGCCAGCAGTTTCGACAGGCCCTTGGAAAAACTGTTTTTT,TRBJ1-4,many,TRBV28,-
CSAAAPEAYEQYF,TGCAGTGCCGCGGCGCCCGAAGCCTACGAGCAGTACTTC,TRBJ2-7,many,TRBV20-1,-
CNSSLTLGYTF,TGTAACAGCAGTCTAACCCTAGGCTACACCTTC,TRBJ1-2,few,TRBV12-3/TRBV12-4,-
CASSPEARQGGNQPQHF,TGTGCCAGCAGCCCCGAGGCCCGACAGGGAGGCAATCAGCCCCAGCATTTT,TRBJ1-5,many,TRBV7-8,TRBD1
CASSLTSGGRTDTQYF,TGTGCCAGCAGTTTAACTAGCGGGGGGCGCACAGATACGCAGTATTTT,TRBJ2-3,many,TRBV28,TRBD2
CASSERVGTPNEKLFF,TGTGCCAGCAGTGAGAGGGTTGGGACACCCAATGAAAAACTGTTTTTT,TRBJ1-4,-,TRBV6-1,-
CASSEALQGSGQPQHF,TGTGCCAGCAGTGAAGCGCTTCAGGGGTCCGGGCAGCCCCAGCATTTT,TRBJ1-5,many,TRBV6-1,-
CASSGTSGFQSSYNEQFF,TGTGCCAGTTCCGGGACTAGCGGTTTTCAGAGCTCCTACAATGAGCAGTTCTTC,TRBJ2-1,many,TRBV27,TRBD2
CASSAACIDNYGQYF,TGTGCCAGCAGTGCGGCGTGCATCGATAACTACGGGCAGTACTTC,TRBJ2-7,few,TRBV27,-
CASSAGTGELFF,TGTGCTAGCAGCGCAGGAACCGGGGAGCTGTTTTTT,TRBJ2-2,many,TRBV7-7,-
CASSQDGTGELFF,TGTGCCAGCAGCCAAGACGGTACCGGGGAGCTGTTTTTT,TRBJ2-2,many,TRBV4-2,-
CASSYYKGPEFNYGYTF,TGTGCCAGCAGTTACTATAAGGGTCCGGAGTTCAACTACGGCTACACCTTC,TRBJ1-2,-,TRBV6-2/TRBV6-3,-
CASSRGQLSTDTQYF,TGTGCCAGCAGCCGAGGACAGCTTAGCACAGATACGCAGTATTTT,TRBJ2-3,many,TRBV11-2,-
CASSSFPGGQENKYF,TGTGCTAGCAGCTCCTTCCCAGGGGGGCAGGAGAACAAGTACTTC,TRBJ2-5,-,TRBV7-7,-
CASRTDRTTGDLFF,TGTGCCAGCAGGACGGACAGAACCACCGGGGATTTGTTTTTT,TRBJ2-2,few,TRBV27,-
CASSLSGGDPETQYF,TGTGCCAGCAGCCTCAGCGGGGGGGATCCTGAGACCCAGTACTTC,TRBJ2-5,many,TRBV6-1,TRBD2
CSARLTGAGLGFTDTQYF,TGCAGTGCTAGATTAACAGGGGCAGGATTGGGTTTCACAGATACGCAGTATTTT,TRBJ2-3,-,TRBV20-1,TRBD1
CASSPSRVQETQYF,TGTGCCAGCAGCCCGAGCCGGGTACAAGAGACCCAGTACTTC,TRBJ2-5,many,TRBV7-8,-
CASSLRQGAGETQYF,TGTGCCAGCAGTTTAAGACAGGGGGCTGGAGAGACCCAGTACTTC,TRBJ2-5,many,TRBV28,TRBD1
CASSPGQGDQPQHF,TGCGCCAGCAGCCCAGGACAGGGGGATCAGCCCCAGCATTTT,TRBJ1-5,many,TRBV5-1,TRBD1
CASSVAGDNSPLHF,TGTGCCAGCAGCGTAGCAGGGGACAATTCACCCCTCCACTTT,TRBJ1-6,many,TRBV9,-
CASRRGAGLGQETQYF,TGTGCCAGCAGGCGGGGGGCAGGGCTGGGGCAAGAGACACAGTACTTC,TRBJ2-5,-,TRBV7-8,TRBD2
CASSPSGASLRIEQFF,TGTGCCAGCAGCCCCTCGGGGGCCAGTCTTCGGATTGAGCAGTTCTTC,TRBJ2-1,many,TRBV7-9,-
CASSVEGNGANVLTF,TGTGCCAGCAGCGTGGAGGGCAACGGGGCCAACGTCCTGACTTTC,TRBJ2-6,many,TRBV9,-
CASSLWEMNTEAFF,TGTGCCAGCAGCTTGTGGGAGATGAACACTGAAGCTTTCTTT,TRBJ1-1,many,TRBV5-6,-
CASSQDPGATDTQYF,TGTGCCAGCAGCCAAGACCCGGGAGCCACAGATACGCAGTATTTT,TRBJ2-3,many,TRBV3-1,-